These T cell receptor beta chains were read from a single sample in a study of control samples from healthy donors and cancer patients. The protocol was immunoSEQ multiplex PCR, while the TCRdb copy is restricted to in-frame clones and leaves out a portion. The top ten hold 1.5% to 2% of the sample, which has around 120,000 clones, about 93% seen once. Sample: PBMCs. Receptor source: a man in his fifties with head and neck cancer. Each CDR3 is given with its conserved first and last residue. The order of the fields is CDR3 DNA, CDR3 protein, D gene, clone size, V gene, J gene. A D gene is named only where the DNA matches it firmly. Part of the rows lack a size; the others show once, few, many or a class for expanded clones.

DNA: TGCGCCAGCAGCTTCGGGGAACCCCATCAGCCCCAGCATTTT; CDR3: CASSFGEPHQPQHF; D: .; size: .; V: TRBV5-1; J: TRBJ1-5
DNA: TGTGCCAGCAGCCCCCTGGTGAATTCACCCCTCCACTTT; CDR3: CASSPLVNSPLHF; D: .; size: few; V: TRBV7-2; J: TRBJ1-6
DNA: TGTGCCAGCAGCCCGACAGGGGGCACAAAGACCCAGTACTTC; CDR3: CASSPTGGTKTQYF; D: TRBD1; size: .; V: TRBV5-4; J: TRBJ2-5
DNA: TGCGCCAGCAGCACCTACTTGAACACCGGGGAGCTGTTTTTT; CDR3: CASSTYLNTGELFF; D: .; size: .; V: TRBV5-1; J: TRBJ2-2
DNA: TGTGCCAGCAGCGTCGACAGGGGAGCAGATACGCAGTATTTT; CDR3: CASSVDRGADTQYF; D: TRBD1; size: .; V: TRBV9; J: TRBJ2-3
DNA: TGTGCCAGCAGCATCGAGCGAGAGGGGGAGCTGTTTTTT; CDR3: CASSIEREGELFF; D: .; size: .; V: TRBV7-2; J: TRBJ2-2
DNA: TGTGCCAGCAGCTGGGACAGCCTTGGGGAGCCCCAGCATTTT; CDR3: CASSWDSLGEPQHF; D: TRBD1; size: .; V: TRBV28; J: TRBJ1-5
DNA: TGTGCCAGCAGCCCGACTATCCTCAGAGGACGGAAACAAGAGACCCAGTACTTC; CDR3: CASSPTILRGRKQETQYF; D: .; size: .; V: TRBV11-2; J: TRBJ2-5
DNA: TGCGCCAGCAGCTTGGTCGGGGGCCTGAACACTGAAGCTTTCTTT; CDR3: CASSLVGGLNTEAFF; D: .; size: .; V: TRBV5-1; J: TRBJ1-1
DNA: TGCAGTGCTTGGGGGGGCACTGAAGCTTTCTTT; CDR3: CSAWGGTEAFF; D: .; size: .; V: TRBV20-1; J: TRBJ1-1
DNA: TGCGCCAGCAGCTTGGGGGCCCAGGGGAACACTGAAGCTTTCTTT; CDR3: CASSLGAQGNTEAFF; D: .; size: once; V: TRBV5-1; J: TRBJ1-1
DNA: TGTGCCAGCAGCCCTCGACAGGGGAACACTGAAGCTTTCTTT; CDR3: CASSPRQGNTEAFF; D: TRBD1; size: .; V: TRBV9; J: TRBJ1-1
DNA: TGTGCCAGCAGCGTAGCGTACAGGAAAGAGACCCAGTACTTC; CDR3: CASSVAYRKETQYF; D: .; size: few; V: TRBV9; J: TRBJ2-5
DNA: TGTGCCAGCAGCTTTGGACCGGAGCATAATTCACCCCTCCACTTT; CDR3: CASSFGPEHNSPLHF; D: .; size: .; V: TRBV7-9; J: TRBJ1-6
DNA: TGCGCCAGCAGCCTACAAGAAGGGGGCCGCTCCTACGAGCAGTACTTC; CDR3: CASSLQEGGRSYEQYF; D: TRBD1; size: .; V: TRBV5-1; J: TRBJ2-7
DNA: TGTGCCAGCAGCTCGGGACTTACCAATGAGCAGTTCTTC; CDR3: CASSSGLTNEQFF; D: .; size: .; V: TRBV5-6; J: TRBJ2-1
DNA: TGTGCCAGCAGAAGGACATTGGATCAGCCCCAGCATTTT; CDR3: CASRRTLDQPQHF; D: .; size: .; V: TRBV12-3/TRBV12-4; J: TRBJ1-5
DNA: TGTGCCAGCAGTTTTCGCGACAGAGATGAAAAACTGTTTTTT; CDR3: CASSFRDRDEKLFF; D: .; size: once; V: TRBV6-2/TRBV6-3; J: TRBJ1-4
DNA: TGTGCCAGCATCAGGGCAGGGGCCGACTCCTATGGCTACACCTTC; CDR3: CASIRAGADSYGYTF; D: .; size: .; V: TRBV6-5; J: TRBJ1-2
DNA: TGTGCCATGGGGGGGGATCAAGAGACCCAGTACTTC; CDR3: CAMGGDQETQYF; D: TRBD2; size: once; V: TRBV10-3; J: TRBJ2-5
DNA: TGTGCCAGCAGCTTAACTCGACGGGGGAACACTGAAGCTTTCTTT; CDR3: CASSLTRRGNTEAFF; D: .; size: .; V: TRBV7-9; J: TRBJ1-1
DNA: TGTGCCATCAGTGACGGACAGGGCTCCTACAATGAGCAGTTCTTC; CDR3: CAISDGQGSYNEQFF; D: TRBD1; size: once; V: TRBV10-3; J: TRBJ2-1
DNA: TGTGCCAGCAGTTTACGGAGGACGAACACCGGGGAGCTGTTTTTT; CDR3: CASSLRRTNTGELFF; D: .; size: .; V: TRBV27; J: TRBJ2-2
DNA: TGTGCCAGCAGCTTGGACATTTCCTCTGGAAACACCATATATTTT; CDR3: CASSLDISSGNTIYF; D: .; size: .; V: TRBV5-5; J: TRBJ1-3